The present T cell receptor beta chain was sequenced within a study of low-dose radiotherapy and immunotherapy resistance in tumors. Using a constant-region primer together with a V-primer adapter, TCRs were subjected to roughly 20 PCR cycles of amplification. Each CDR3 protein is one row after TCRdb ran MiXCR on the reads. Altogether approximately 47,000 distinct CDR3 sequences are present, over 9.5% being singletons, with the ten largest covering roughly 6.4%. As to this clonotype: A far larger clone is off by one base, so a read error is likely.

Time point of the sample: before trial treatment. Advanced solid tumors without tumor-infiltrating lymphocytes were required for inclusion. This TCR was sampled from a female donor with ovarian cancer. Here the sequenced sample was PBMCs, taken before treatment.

Written as DNA, the CDR3 is TGTGCCAGCAGTGACCCGGACAAAAACATTCAGTACTTC. This sequence encodes CASSDPDKNIQYF. This chain connects TRBV6-8 to TRBJ2-4; D remains unclear. V was pared by 5 bases and J by 3 bases, with 8 bases between. Germline CDR1 reads MNHGY; CDR2 reads SAAAGT. The CDR3 contains 13 residues.